A selection of T cell receptor beta chains follows, all from one sample in a study of cytomegalovirus exposure and HLA in healthy donors. The table came from immunoSEQ multiplex PCR; TCRdb's copy has only in-frame clones and leaves some out. In the table there are about 90,000 clones, approximately 84% of which are singletons. Sequencing was performed on PBMCs. The receptor source for this set is a man aged 18 to 35 in good health and CMV-seronegative. Both conserved end residues are trimmed from each CDR3. Fields, in order: CDR3 length, V gene, J gene, CDR3 protein.

len: 16; v_gene: TRBV2; j_gene: TRBJ1-1; CDR3aa: ASSEHVGQGSRSTEAF
len: 9; v_gene: TRBV20-1; j_gene: TRBJ1-2; CDR3aa: SADGVNGYT
len: 13; v_gene: TRBV10-3; j_gene: TRBJ2-1; CDR3aa: AISESGGTYNEQF
len: 13; v_gene: TRBV9; j_gene: TRBJ2-1; CDR3aa: ASSVLWEGGNEQF
len: 13; v_gene: TRBV7-2; j_gene: TRBJ2-7; CDR3aa: ASSPRTGATYEQY
len: 14; v_gene: TRBV19; j_gene: TRBJ2-1; CDR3aa: ASSTGTGGTDNEQF
len: 11; v_gene: TRBV9; j_gene: TRBJ2-7; CDR3aa: ASSRDSSYEQY
len: 15; v_gene: TRBV30; j_gene: TRBJ2-2; CDR3aa: AWSAPLGQANTGELF
len: 11; v_gene: TRBV6-1; j_gene: TRBJ1-1; CDR3aa: ASSAVLNTEAF
len: 12; v_gene: TRBV27; j_gene: TRBJ2-7; CDR3aa: ASSLGTSGYEQY
len: 13; v_gene: TRBV6-4; j_gene: TRBJ2-1; CDR3aa: ASSVEVAGVNEQF
len: 13; v_gene: TRBV7-2; j_gene: TRBJ1-5; CDR3aa: ASSAQGGWNQPQH
len: 13; v_gene: TRBV6-5; j_gene: TRBJ2-2; CDR3aa: ASRLDTANTGELF
len: 13; v_gene: TRBV28; j_gene: TRBJ1-5; CDR3aa: ASSSDRLGNQPQH
len: 11; v_gene: TRBV28; j_gene: TRBJ1-2; CDR3aa: ASTRRGSYGYT
len: 12; v_gene: TRBV2; j_gene: TRBJ1-6; CDR3aa: ASSDLTGYGPLH
len: 15; v_gene: TRBV27; j_gene: TRBJ2-3; CDR3aa: ASSSHIAGGRTDTQY
len: 16; v_gene: TRBV18; j_gene: TRBJ2-5; CDR3aa: ASPPTSGWAGEKETQY
len: 10; v_gene: TRBV27; j_gene: TRBJ1-6; CDR3aa: ASSFRNSPLH
len: 18; v_gene: TRBV9; j_gene: TRBJ2-1; CDR3aa: ASSVALLTSGSDPWGAQF
len: 12; v_gene: TRBV6-5; j_gene: TRBJ2-7; CDR3aa: ASSYAGTPSEQY
len: 13; v_gene: TRBV28; j_gene: TRBJ1-2; CDR3aa: ASSFPIGQGIGYT
len: 12; v_gene: TRBV10-3; j_gene: TRBJ2-1; CDR3aa: AIRGLAIYNEQF
len: 13; v_gene: TRBV9; j_gene: TRBJ2-3; CDR3aa: ASSVGTGGADTQY
len: 12; v_gene: TRBV6-1; j_gene: TRBJ2-7; CDR3aa: ASRIAGAVGEQY
len: 12; v_gene: TRBV27; j_gene: TRBJ1-5; CDR3aa: ASSDRLSNQPQH
len: 13; v_gene: TRBV5-1; j_gene: TRBJ2-7; CDR3aa: ASSLGPGENYEQY
len: 11; v_gene: TRBV6-5; j_gene: TRBJ1-1; CDR3aa: ASSYSVGGEAF
len: 12; v_gene: TRBV6-6; j_gene: TRBJ2-1; CDR3aa: ASRTTASYNEQF
len: 15; v_gene: TRBV18; j_gene: TRBJ2-1; CDR3aa: ASSKTPGASSYNEQF
len: 11; v_gene: TRBV19; j_gene: TRBJ2-7; CDR3aa: ASSIGSAYEQY
len: 14; v_gene: TRBV29-1; j_gene: TRBJ2-7; CDR3aa: SVEASGRRGLGEQY
len: 12; v_gene: TRBV7-9; j_gene: TRBJ1-3; CDR3aa: ASSHRVGGNTIY
len: 13; v_gene: TRBV7-2; j_gene: TRBJ1-5; CDR3aa: ASRGQGAPGQPQH
len: 13; v_gene: TRBV25-1; j_gene: TRBJ1-6; CDR3aa: ASSEYGGKGSPLH
len: 13; v_gene: TRBV7-2; j_gene: TRBJ1-1; CDR3aa: ASSAARTGSNRAF